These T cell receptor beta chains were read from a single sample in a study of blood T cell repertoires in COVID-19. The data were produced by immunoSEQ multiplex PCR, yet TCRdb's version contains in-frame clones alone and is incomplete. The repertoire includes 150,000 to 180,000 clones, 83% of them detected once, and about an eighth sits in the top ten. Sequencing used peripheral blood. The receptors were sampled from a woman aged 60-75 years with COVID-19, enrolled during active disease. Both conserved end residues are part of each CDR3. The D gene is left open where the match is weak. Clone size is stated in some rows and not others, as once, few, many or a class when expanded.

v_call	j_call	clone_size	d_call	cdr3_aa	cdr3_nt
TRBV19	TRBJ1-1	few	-	CASSINRAGAEAFF	TGTGCCAGTAGTATAAACAGGGCGGGCGCTGAAGCTTTCTTT
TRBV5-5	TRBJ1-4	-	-	CASSYSGANEKLFF	TGTGCCAGCAGCTATAGCGGAGCGAATGAAAAACTGTTTTTT
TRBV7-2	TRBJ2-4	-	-	CASSLDSGKNIQYF	TGTGCCAGCAGCTTAGATAGCGGAAAAAACATTCAGTACTTC
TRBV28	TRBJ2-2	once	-	CASRGPNTGELFF	TGTGCCAGCAGGGGGCCGAACACCGGGGAGCTGTTTTTT
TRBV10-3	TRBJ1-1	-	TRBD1	CAISERQGMNTEAFF	TGTGCCATCAGTGAAAGACAGGGCATGAACACTGAAGCTTTCTTT
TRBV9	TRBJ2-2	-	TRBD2	CASSFLAGGGNGELFF	TGTGCCAGCAGCTTTCTAGCGGGAGGAGGGAACGGGGAGCTGTTTTTT
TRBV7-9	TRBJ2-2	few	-	CASSPRWEITGELFF	TGTGCCAGCAGCCCCCGCTGGGAGATCACCGGGGAGCTGTTTTTT
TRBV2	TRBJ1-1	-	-	CASSEPGQANTEAFF	TGTGCCAGCAGTGAACCGGGACAAGCGAACACTGAAGCTTTCTTT
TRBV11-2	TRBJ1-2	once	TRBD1	CASSFEGQDRGYTF	TGTGCCAGCAGCTTCGAGGGACAGGACAGAGGCTACACCTTC
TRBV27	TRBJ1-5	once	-	CASSSTGGNQPQHF	TGTGCCAGCAGTTCCACGGGAGGCAATCAGCCCCAGCATTTT
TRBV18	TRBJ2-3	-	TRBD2	CASSLSTSGGADTQYF	TGTGCCAGCTCACTCTCGACTAGCGGGGGGGCGGATACGCAGTATTTT
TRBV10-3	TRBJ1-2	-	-	CAISESTGVGGYTF	TGTGCCATCAGTGAGTCTACGGGGGTTGGTGGCTACACCTTC
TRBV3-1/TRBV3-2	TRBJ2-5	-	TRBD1	CASSQVGYRDRKETQYF	TGTGCCAGCAGCCAAGTTGGATACCGGGACAGGAAAGAGACCCAGTACTTC
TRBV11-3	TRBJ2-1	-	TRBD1	CASSLGAGTGFNEQFF	TGTGCCAGCAGCTTAGGGGCCGGGACAGGGTTCAATGAGCAGTTCTTC
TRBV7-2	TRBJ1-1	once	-	CASGTQGRAFF	TGTGCCAGCGGGACACAGGGACGAGCTTTCTTT
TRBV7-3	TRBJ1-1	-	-	CASSLEGLTEAFF	TGTGCCAGCAGCTTAGAAGGACTCACTGAAGCTTTCTTT
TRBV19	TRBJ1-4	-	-	CASSIGGIPGEKLFF	TGTGCCAGTAGTATTGGAGGCATCCCTGGGGAAAAACTGTTTTTT
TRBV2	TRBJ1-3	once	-	CASSARTALSGNTIYF	TGTGCCAGCAGTGCGAGGACAGCGCTCTCTGGAAACACCATATATTTT
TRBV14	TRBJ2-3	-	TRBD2	CASSQERVAGFLGDTQYF	TGTGCCAGCAGCCAAGAGAGAGTAGCGGGGTTCCTGGGGGATACGCAGTATTTT
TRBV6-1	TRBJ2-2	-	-	CASSEIGTRANTGELFF	TGTGCCAGCAGTGAAATTGGGACTCGGGCGAACACCGGGGAGCTGTTTTTT
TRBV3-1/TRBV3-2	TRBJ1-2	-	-	CASSQDHGVGDGYTF	TGTGCCAGCAGCCAAGATCATGGCGTCGGGGATGGCTACACCTTC
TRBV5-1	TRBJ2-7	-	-	CASSLELAHLYEQYF	TGCGCCAGCAGCTTGGAGCTAGCCCACCTCTACGAGCAGTACTTC
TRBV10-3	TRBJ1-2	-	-	CAISGNTGSGYTF	TGTGCCATCAGTGGCAACACAGGGTCTGGCTACACCTTC
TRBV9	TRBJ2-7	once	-	CASSARDSTTYEQYF	TGTGCCAGCAGCGCCCGGGACTCTACTACCTACGAGCAGTACTTC
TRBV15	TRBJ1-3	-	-	CATSAPRGNTIYF	TGTGCCACCAGCGCTCCTAGAGGAAACACCATATATTTT